The 20 T cell receptor beta chains below come from one sample, sequenced in a study of cytomegalovirus exposure and HLA in healthy donors. Generated by immunoSEQ multiplex PCR, the TCRdb table keeps only in-frame clones and is missing some. The sample includes roughly 300,000 clones, 86% of them seen just once. The sample comprised PBMCs. The receptors were sampled from a woman between 18 and 29 years old in good health and CMV-seronegative.

The rearrangement joins TRBV18 to TRBJ1-2; perhaps TRBD1 as D (6 bases). V was cut by 5 bases and J by 4 bases, with 14 bases left in between. This CDR3 has 14 amino acids. The germline gives CDR1 KGHSH, CDR2 LQKENI. The CDR3 reads CASSDKQGGYGYTF. The CDR3 DNA follows: TGTGCCAGCTCAGACAAACAGGGTGGCTATGGCTACACCTTC.

The chain links TRBV5-1 to TRBJ1-1, with D unresolved. From germline, CDR1 is SGHRS and CDR2 YFSETQ. Trimming removed 4 bases at V and 6 bases at J, with 19 bases between. The CDR3 spans 15 residues. The chain's CDR3 is CASSREAIFVAEAFF. CDR3 DNA: TGCGCCAGCAGCAGAGAGGCCATCTTTGTCGCTGAAGCTTTCTTT.

J is TRBJ2-5 and V is TRBV4-1; TRBD2 matches 10 bases. V dropped 4 bases and J dropped 7; count of bases not matched to a gene: 12. Germline assignment: CDR1 MGHRA and CDR2 YSYEKL. The CDR3 loop spans 16 amino acids. Written as DNA, the CDR3 is TGCGCCAGCAGCCTGGGACTAGCGTCCCCCCCGGGGACCCAGTACTTC. Amino acids: CASSLGLASPPGTQYF.

This clone was detected only a few times. This CDR3 is CASGIAGRYYGYTF. DNA for the CDR3: TGTGCTAGTGGAATAGCAGGGAGGTACTATGGCTACACCTTC. The chain has TRBV12-5 and TRBJ1-2; tentative D call: TRBD1 (5 bases). CDR3 length: 14 amino acids. Trimming left V 6 bases short and J 3 bases short, with 14 bases between. Germline CDR1 LGHNT, CDR2 FRNRAP. Complete variable domain (other parts from reference TRBV12-5 and TRBJ1-2): DARVTQTPRHKVTEMGQEVTMRCQPILGHNTVFWYRQTMMQGLELLAYFRNRAPLDDSGMPKDRFSAEMPDATLATLKIQPSEPRDSAVYFCASGIAGRYYGYTFGSGTRLTVV.

This clone was counted between two and nine times. The chain uses TRBV19 and TRBJ2-2; TRBD2 aligns across 12 bases. CDR3 length equals 15 residues. The germline V gene has CDR1 LNHDA and CDR2 SQIVND (reference sequence). Trimming at V came to 3 bases and at J to 5 bases, leaving 1 base not matched to a gene. The CDR3 protein is CASSIGTSGTGELFF. The CDR3, as DNA: TGTGCCAGTAGTATCGGGACTAGCGGGACCGGGGAGCTGTTTTTT.

This clone was detected once. The chain employs TRBV30 and TRBJ2-1; 8 bases agree with TRBD2. The CDR3 runs 16 residues. Trimming at V came to 0 bases and at J to 0 bases, leaving 4 bases not matched to a gene. Germline V gene lookup returns CDR1 GTSNPN and CDR2 SVGIG (reference sequence). The CDR3 coding sequence is TGTGCCTGGAGTGTAGGGCTAGCGGGCTCCTACAATGAGCAGTTCTTC. As protein: CAWSVGLAGSYNEQFF.

A note on this clone: The same CDR3 arises from other DNA sequences in this sample as well. In DNA, the CDR3 is TGTGCCAGCAGCTTAGCGGGAGGGGGGGATACGCAGTATTTT. Translating it yields CASSLAGGGDTQYF. The chain has TRBV7-2 and TRBJ2-3; the D gene is possibly TRBD2 (7 bases). The V gene's germline CDR1 is SGHTA and CDR2 FQGNSA. The ends were cut back, 0 bases at V and 6 bases at J, with 10 bases in the middle. The CDR3 is 14 residues long. Using reference TRBV7-2 and TRBJ2-3 for the parts outside the CDR3, the full variable domain is GAGVSQSPSNKVTEKGKDVELRCDPISGHTALYWYRQSLGQGLEFLIYFQGNSAPDKSGLPSDRFSAERTGGSVSTLTIQRTQQEDSAVYLCASSLAGGGDTQYFGPGTRLTVL.

The chain couples TRBV7-9 to TRBJ1-5, with D hard to call. Trimming took off 2 bases at V and 7 bases at J, with 9 bases between the two ends. CDR3 length: 13 residues. Germline CDR1 SEHNR, CDR2 FQNEAQ (reference sequence). The CDR3 spells CASSLSGGQPQHF. The CDR3 coding sequence is TGTGCCAGCAGCTTAAGTGGAGGGCAGCCCCAGCATTTT.

The V call is TRBV18, the J call TRBJ2-7, with 7 nucleotides matching TRBD2. The J segment lost 6 bases and the V segment lost 3 bases, leaving 8 bases of the junction unmatched. Germline CDR1 KGHSH, CDR2 LQKENI. This CDR3 is built from 14 residues. The CDR3 sequence is CASSPPSGTGEQYF. The CDR3 nucleotides read TGTGCCAGCTCACCGCCTAGCGGAACCGGCGAGCAGTACTTC.

V is TRBV9 and J is TRBJ1-2, with TRBD1 as a possible D gene (5 bases). This CDR3 is built from 15 residues. The ends were cut back, 4 bases at V and 6 bases at J, with 19 bases in the middle. Germline V gives CDR1 SGDLS, CDR2 YYNGEE. This CDR3 reads CASSLEGMLTDGYTF. The CDR3 DNA reads as TGTGCCAGCAGCCTAGAGGGGATGCTCACGGATGGCTACACCTTC.

This chain links TRBV4-3 with TRBJ2-3; D is undetermined. V was pared by 0 bases and J by 6 bases, with 10 bases between. CDR3 size: 14 residues. Germline CDR1 LGHNA, CDR2 YSLEER. This CDR3 is CASSQDQWRDTQYF. The DNA for the CDR3 is TGCGCCAGCAGCCAAGATCAGTGGCGGGATACGCAGTATTTT.

V gene TRBV5-1 combines with J gene TRBJ2-4; D is possibly TRBD1 (5 bases). The CDR3 totals 13 residues. The germline gives CDR1 SGHRS, CDR2 YFSETQ. V gave up 3 bases and J gave up 5 bases, with 9 bases separating them. This CDR3 reads CASSSATENIQYF. In nucleotides, the CDR3 is TGCGCCAGCAGCTCTGCGACAGAAAACATTCAGTACTTC.

The rearrangement joins TRBV25-1 to TRBJ2-3; 12 positions match TRBD1. The CDR3 has 15 amino acids. Germline assignment: CDR1 MGHDK and CDR2 SYGVNS. V lost 7 bases and J lost 4; bases outside the gene matches: 6. CDR3 in amino acids: CASTRDRGPADTQYF. Here the CDR3 DNA reads TGTGCCAGCACTAGGGACAGGGGGCCGGCAGATACGCAGTATTTT. Together with reference TRBV25-1 and TRBJ2-3, the CDR3 gives the full variable domain: EADIYQTPRYLVIGTGKKITLECSQTMGHDKMYWYQQDPGMELHLIHYSYGVNSTEKGDLSSESTVSRIRTEHFPLTLESARPSHTSQYLCASTRDRGPADTQYFGPGTRLTVL.

This rearrangement joins TRBV6-6 to TRBJ2-7; no reliable D call. V was pared by 4 bases and J by 0 bases, with 10 bases between. Germline V lookup: CDR1 MNHNY, CDR2 SVGAGI (reference sequence). The CDR3 length is 14 residues. The CDR3 DNA is TGTGCCAGCAGTTCCCGCCAGGCCTCCTACGAGCAGTACTTC. Residues: CASSSRQASYEQYF.

The chain employs TRBV18 and TRBJ2-5; D gene uncertain. The CDR3 spans 12 residues. Per germline, CDR1 KGHSH and CDR2 LQKENI. V lost 1 base, J lost 5 bases, and 5 bases lay in between. The CDR3 spells CASSPLMETQYF. The CDR3 coding sequence is TGTGCCAGCTCACCACTTATGGAGACCCAGTACTTC.

CDR3 in amino acids: CASSVVAGGDNEQFF. DNA for the CDR3: TGTGCCAGCAGCGTAGTGGCGGGAGGAGACAATGAGCAGTTCTTC. V and J are TRBV9 and TRBJ2-1; 8 bases are shared with TRBD2. The CDR3 runs 15 residues. J lost 5 bases, V lost 0 bases, and 4 bases had no gene match. In germline, CDR1 is SGDLS, CDR2 YYNGEE.

The chain combines TRBV4-3 with TRBJ2-1, with D maybe TRBD2 (6 bases). Trimming stripped 0 bases from V and 7 bases from J, with 22 bases between. This CDR3 contains 18 residues. The germline V gene encodes CDR1 LGHNA and CDR2 YSLEER. DNA for the CDR3: TGCGCCAGCAGCCAAGAACCTCTAGCCGGAGGGCCGGGGAATGAGCAGTTCTTC. This translates into CASSQEPLAGGPGNEQFF.

The chain joins TRBV18 to TRBJ1-2; D may be TRBD1 (5 bases). CDR1 and CDR2 (germline): KGHSH, LQKENI. Trimming left V 3 bases short and J 5 bases short, with 13 bases between. CDR3 length: 14 amino acids. CDR3: CASSPRRDVYGYTF. The CDR3 nucleotides read TGTGCCAGCTCACCGCGGCGGGACGTTTATGGCTACACCTTC.

The chain links TRBV6-1 to TRBJ2-1, with TRBD2 as a possible D gene (6 bases). V was cut by 11 bases and J by 0 bases, with 8 bases left in between. Germline-derived CDR1 and CDR2 are MNHNS and SASEGT. The CDR3 has 12 amino acids. The CDR3: CAGRSSYNEQFF. The CDR3 coding sequence is TGTGCCGGGAGGAGCTCCTACAATGAGCAGTTCTTC.

The V and J genes are TRBV7-9 and TRBJ1-5; the D is unclear. The germline V gene encodes CDR1 SEHNR and CDR2 FQNEAQ (reference sequence). The V end lost 1 base, the J end lost 6 bases, and 7 bases lay between the germline ends. The CDR3 is 13 residues long. In nucleotides, the CDR3 is TGTGCCAGCAGCTTAGGGCCCTTTCAGCCCCAGCATTTT. Its protein is CASSLGPFQPQHF.